Included here is one TCR beta chain sequence, with context. Its antigen is not identified. This record comes from a study of T cell repertoires in cytomegalovirus infection. Across the whole study: The authors relied on CMV epitopes, both recently identified HLA-C-restricted and well-studied HLA-B-restricted. Evidence of both CMV infection and a matching HLA type came from public TCR beta signatures. Overall study results and limits: Individuals carrying CMV plus the relevant HLA were identified by cumulative frequency of public TCR beta families.

V was clipped by 6 bases and J by 7 bases; unmatched bases: 9. This CDR3 region has 15 residues. CDR1 SQVTM and CDR2 ANQGSEA come from the germline V gene. TCRdb re-called the reads through MiXCR, storing one row per CDR3 protein. Among about 160,000 distinct CDR3 sequences listed, 20% to 25% were seen once. This sequence originates from a human donor in good health (CMV status not recorded). Some clones in this sample may be carry-over from other donors' samples. Sequencing was performed on CD8+ T cells from cultured PBMCs, taken from culture after CMV antigen stimulation. V gene TRBV29-1 combines with J gene TRBJ2-1; 13 nucleotides agree with TRBD2. The CDR3 spells CSVQGGGLAGNEQFF. The CDR3 DNA follows: TGCAGCGTGCAAGGGGGGGGACTAGCGGGGAATGAGCAGTTCTTC.